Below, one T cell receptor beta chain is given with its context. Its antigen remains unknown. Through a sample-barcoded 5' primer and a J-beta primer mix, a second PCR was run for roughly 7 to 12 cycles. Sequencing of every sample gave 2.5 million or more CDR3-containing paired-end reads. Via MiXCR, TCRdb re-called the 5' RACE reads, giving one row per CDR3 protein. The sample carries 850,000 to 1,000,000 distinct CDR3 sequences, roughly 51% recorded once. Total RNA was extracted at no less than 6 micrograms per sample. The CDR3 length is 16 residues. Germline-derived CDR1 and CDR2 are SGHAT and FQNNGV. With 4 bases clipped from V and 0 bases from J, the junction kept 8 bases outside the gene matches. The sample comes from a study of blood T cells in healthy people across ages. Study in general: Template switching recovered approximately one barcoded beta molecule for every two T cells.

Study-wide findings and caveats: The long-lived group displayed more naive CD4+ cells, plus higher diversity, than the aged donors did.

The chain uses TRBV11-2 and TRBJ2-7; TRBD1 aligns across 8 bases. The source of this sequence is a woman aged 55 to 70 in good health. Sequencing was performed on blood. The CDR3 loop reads CASSYTGGASSYEQYF. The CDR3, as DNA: TGTGCCAGCAGCTACACAGGGGGTGCCAGCTCCTACGAGCAGTACTTC. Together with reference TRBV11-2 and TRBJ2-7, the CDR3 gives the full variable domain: EAGVAQSPRYKIIEKRQSVAFWCNPISGHATLYWYQQILGQGPKLLIQFQNNGVVDDSQLPKDRFSAERLKGVDSTLKIQPAKLEDSAVYLCASSYTGGASSYEQYFGPGTRLTVT.